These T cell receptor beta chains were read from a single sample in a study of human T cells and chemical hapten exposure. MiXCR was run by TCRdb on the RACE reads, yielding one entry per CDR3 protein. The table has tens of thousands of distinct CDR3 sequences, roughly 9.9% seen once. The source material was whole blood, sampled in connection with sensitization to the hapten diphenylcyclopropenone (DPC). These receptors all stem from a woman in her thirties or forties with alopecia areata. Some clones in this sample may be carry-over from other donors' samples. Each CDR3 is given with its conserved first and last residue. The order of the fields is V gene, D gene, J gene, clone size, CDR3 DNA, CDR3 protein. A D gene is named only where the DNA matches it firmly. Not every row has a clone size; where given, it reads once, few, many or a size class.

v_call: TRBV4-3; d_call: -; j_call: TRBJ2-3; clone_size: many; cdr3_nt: TGCGCCAGCAGCCAAGACGGGGGCCTGTCAGATACGCAGTATTTT; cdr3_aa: CASSQDGGLSDTQYF
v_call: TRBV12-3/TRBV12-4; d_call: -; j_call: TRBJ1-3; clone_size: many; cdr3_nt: TGTGCCAGCAGTTTTACAGCCTCTGGAAACACCATATATTTT; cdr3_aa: CASSFTASGNTIYF
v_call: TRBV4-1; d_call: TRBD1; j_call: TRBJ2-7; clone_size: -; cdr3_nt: TGCGCCAGCAGTACCGGGACAGGGTCTAACGAGCAGTACTTC; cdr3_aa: CASSTGTGSNEQYF
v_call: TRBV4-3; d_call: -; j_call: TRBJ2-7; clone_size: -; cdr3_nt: TGCGCCAGCAGCCAAGAATCAGGGACACCTTCCTACGAGCAGTACTTC; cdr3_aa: CASSQESGTPSYEQYF
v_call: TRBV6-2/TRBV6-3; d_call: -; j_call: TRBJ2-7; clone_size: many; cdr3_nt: TGTGCCAGCAGTTACGGGCAGGTCCACGAGCAGTACTTC; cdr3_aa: CASSYGQVHEQYF
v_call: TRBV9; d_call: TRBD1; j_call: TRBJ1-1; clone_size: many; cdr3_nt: TGTGCCAGCAGCGTAGCCACAGGGGATCTGGAAGCTTTCTTT; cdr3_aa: CASSVATGDLEAFF
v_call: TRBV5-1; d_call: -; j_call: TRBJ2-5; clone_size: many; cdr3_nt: TGCGCCAGCAGCGGGGGGACAGCTAACCAAGAGACCCAGTACTTC; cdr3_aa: CASSGGTANQETQYF
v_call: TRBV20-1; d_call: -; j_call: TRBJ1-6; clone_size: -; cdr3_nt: TGCAGTGCTAGAGATTTAAGTAATTCACCCCTCCACTTT; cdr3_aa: CSARDLSNSPLHF
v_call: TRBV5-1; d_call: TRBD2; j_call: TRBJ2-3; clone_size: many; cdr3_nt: TGCGCCAGCAGCTCCACCCCAAGTAGCGGGGGGCCCCGGACCCGATCAGATACGCAGTATTTT; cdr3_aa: CASSSTPSSGGPRTRSDTQYF
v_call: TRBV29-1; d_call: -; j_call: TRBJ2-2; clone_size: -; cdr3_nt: TGCAGCGTTGGGGACATAGGCGGGGAGCTGTTTTTT; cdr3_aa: CSVGDIGGELFF
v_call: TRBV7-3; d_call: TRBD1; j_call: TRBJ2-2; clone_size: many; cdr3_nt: TGTGCCAGCAGCTGGGACAGACTGGCCAACGGGGAGCTGTTTTTT; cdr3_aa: CASSWDRLANGELFF
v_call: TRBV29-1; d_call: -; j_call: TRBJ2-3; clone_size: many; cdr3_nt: TGCAGCTCTGAAGACGGAGATACGCAGTATTTT; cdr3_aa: CSSEDGDTQYF
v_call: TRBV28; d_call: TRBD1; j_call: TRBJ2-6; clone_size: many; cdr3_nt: TGTGCCAGCAGTCCATGGACAGGGGGCCCTGGGGCCAACGTCCTGACTTTC; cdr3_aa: CASSPWTGGPGANVLTF
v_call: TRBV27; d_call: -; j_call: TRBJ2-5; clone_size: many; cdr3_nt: TGTGCCACCAAGGGGGGGCGGAGAGAGACCCAGTACTTC; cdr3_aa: CATKGGRRETQYF
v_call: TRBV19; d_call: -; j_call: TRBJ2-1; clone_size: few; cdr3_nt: TGTGCCAGTAGTATCTCGGGTGGGTCTGCCTACAATGAGCAGTTCTTC; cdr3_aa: CASSISGGSAYNEQFF
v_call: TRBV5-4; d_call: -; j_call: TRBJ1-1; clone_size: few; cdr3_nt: TGTGCCAGCAGCTCGGGCGGGGGTGAAGCTTTCTTT; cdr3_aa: CASSSGGGEAFF
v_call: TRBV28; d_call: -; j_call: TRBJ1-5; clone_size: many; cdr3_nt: TGTGCCAGCAGTTCCCCCGAACGGGCGGGCCAGCCCCAGCATTTT; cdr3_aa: CASSSPERAGQPQHF
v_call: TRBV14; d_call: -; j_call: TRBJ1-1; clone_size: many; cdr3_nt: TGTGCCAGCAGCCAAGAAAGGCGAAGTGAAGCTTTCTTT; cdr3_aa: CASSQERRSEAFF
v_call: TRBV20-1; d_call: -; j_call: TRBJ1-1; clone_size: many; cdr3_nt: TGCAGTGCTAGAGGCGACAGTCACACTGAAGCTTTCTTT; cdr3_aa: CSARGDSHTEAFF
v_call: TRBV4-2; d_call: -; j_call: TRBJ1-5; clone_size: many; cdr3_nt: TGTGCCAGCAGCCAGGGTAGCAATCAGCCCCAGCATTTT; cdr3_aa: CASSQGSNQPQHF
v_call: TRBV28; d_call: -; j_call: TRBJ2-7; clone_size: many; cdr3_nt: TGTGCCAGCAGGCCTCCACTCCTCCGGAGGGCTAGCTCCTACGAGCAGTACTTC; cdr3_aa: CASRPPLLRRASSYEQYF
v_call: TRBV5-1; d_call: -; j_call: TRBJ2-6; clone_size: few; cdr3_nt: TGCGCCAGCAGCTTGGTGGCTGGGGCCAACGTCCTGACTTTC; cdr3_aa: CASSLVAGANVLTF
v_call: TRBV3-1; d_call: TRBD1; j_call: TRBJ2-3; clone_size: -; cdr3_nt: TGTGCCAGCAGCCATAGTTTACAGGGGTCCCCAAGGAGCACAGATACGCAGTATTTT; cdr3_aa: CASSHSLQGSPRSTDTQYF
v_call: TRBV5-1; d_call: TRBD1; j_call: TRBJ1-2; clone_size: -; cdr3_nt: TGCGCCAGCAGCACCTGGACAGGCAGCGACTATGGCTACACCTTC; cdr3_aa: CASSTWTGSDYGYTF
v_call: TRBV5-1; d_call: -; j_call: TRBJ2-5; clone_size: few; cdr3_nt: TGCGCCAGCAGCTTGGGACTCAGGGGCCAAGAGACCCAGTACTTC; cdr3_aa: CASSLGLRGQETQYF
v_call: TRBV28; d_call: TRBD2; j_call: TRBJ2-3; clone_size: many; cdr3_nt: TGTGCCAGCAGTAAAGGACTAGCGGGGGGACGCCGGGGAGATACGCAGTATTTT; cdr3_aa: CASSKGLAGGRRGDTQYF
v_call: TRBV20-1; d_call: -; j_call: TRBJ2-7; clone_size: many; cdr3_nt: TGCAGTGCCAGGGACTACGAGCAGTACTTC; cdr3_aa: CSARDYEQYF
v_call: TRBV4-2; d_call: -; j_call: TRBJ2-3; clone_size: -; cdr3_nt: TGTGCCAGCAGCCAAGTGCTAGCCTTCACAGATACGCAGTATTTT; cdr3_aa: CASSQVLAFTDTQYF
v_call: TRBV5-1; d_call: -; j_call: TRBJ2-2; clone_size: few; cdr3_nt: TGCGCCAGTCACGGTACGAACACCGGGGAGCTGTTTTTT; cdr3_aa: CASHGTNTGELFF
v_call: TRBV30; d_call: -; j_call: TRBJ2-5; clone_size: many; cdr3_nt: TGTGCCTGGAGTGGCAGCCGCCAAGAGACCCAGTACTTC; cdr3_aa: CAWSGSRQETQYF
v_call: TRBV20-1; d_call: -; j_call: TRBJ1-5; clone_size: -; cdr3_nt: TGCAGTGCTAGATTCGGCGGAAGTCAGCCCCAGCATTTT; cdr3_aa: CSARFGGSQPQHF
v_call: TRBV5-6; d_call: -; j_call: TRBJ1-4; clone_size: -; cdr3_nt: TGTGCCAGCAGCCAGAGTACATTTAATGAAAAACTGTTTTTT; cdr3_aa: CASSQSTFNEKLFF
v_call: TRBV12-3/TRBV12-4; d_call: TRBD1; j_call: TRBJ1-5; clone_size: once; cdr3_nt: TGTGCCAGCAGCCTATCACAGGGGGCAGGCAATCAGCCCCAGCATTTT; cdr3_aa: CASSLSQGAGNQPQHF
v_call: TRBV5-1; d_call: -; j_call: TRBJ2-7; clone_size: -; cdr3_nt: TGCGCCAGCAGCTACACAGGCGACCCCTCCTACGAGCAGTACTTC; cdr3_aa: CASSYTGDPSYEQYF
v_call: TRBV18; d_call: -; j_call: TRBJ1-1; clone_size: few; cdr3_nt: TGTGCCAGCTCACCCGAGAGGGTCGTGGGTTTTGCTTTCTTT; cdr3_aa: CASSPERVVGFAFF
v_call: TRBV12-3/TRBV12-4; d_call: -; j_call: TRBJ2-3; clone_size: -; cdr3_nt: TGTGCCAGCAGTATCTACTATACGCAGTATTTT; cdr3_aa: CASSIYYTQYF
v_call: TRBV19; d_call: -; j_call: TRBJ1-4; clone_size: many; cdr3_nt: TGTGCCAGTAGGGCCGGGACCGCGAATGAAAAACTGTTTTTT; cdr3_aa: CASRAGTANEKLFF
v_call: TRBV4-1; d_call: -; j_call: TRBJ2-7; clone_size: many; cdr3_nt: TGCGCCAGCAGCCAAGCCTCCCAGTCCTACGAGCAGTACTTC; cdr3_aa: CASSQASQSYEQYF
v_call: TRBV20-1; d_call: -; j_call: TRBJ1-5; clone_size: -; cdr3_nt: TGCAGTGCTAGTACAGGATTTAAAGGCCAGCCCCAGCATTTT; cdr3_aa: CSASTGFKGQPQHF
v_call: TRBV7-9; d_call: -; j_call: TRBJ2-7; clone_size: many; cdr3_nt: TGTGCCAGCAGCTGGACACTGACCTACGAGCAGTACTTC; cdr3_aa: CASSWTLTYEQYF
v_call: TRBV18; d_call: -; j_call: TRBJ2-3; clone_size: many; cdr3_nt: TGTGCCAGCTCACCACGGTTGACAGATACGCAGTATTTT; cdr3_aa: CASSPRLTDTQYF
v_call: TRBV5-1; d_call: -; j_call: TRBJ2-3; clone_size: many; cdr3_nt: TGCGCCAGCAGCTTGAGAGGGGCAGATACGCAGTATTTT; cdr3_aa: CASSLRGADTQYF
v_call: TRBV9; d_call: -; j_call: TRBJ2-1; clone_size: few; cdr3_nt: TGTGCCAGCAGCGCGGAATGGACGGAATCCTACAATGAGCAGTTCTTC; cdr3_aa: CASSAEWTESYNEQFF